The clone carrying this T cell receptor (beta chain) turned up a few times. This sample stems from a study of identical twins. TCRdb processed the 5' RACE reads anew with MiXCR; each CDR3 protein has one entry. In the table there are some 500,000 distinct CDR3 sequences, 22% of which are singletons. The length of the CDR3 is 12 residues. The V and J ends lost 1 base and 3 bases respectively, with 1 base between them. Germline V gives CDR1 DFQATT, CDR2 SNEGSKA (reference sequence). These data were also filed under a second study, of T cells expressing NK-cell markers.

The receptor's source is a woman between 18 and 29 years old in good health. The sample taken for sequencing was CD4+ T cells sorted from blood. The chain uses TRBV20-1 and TRBJ2-6; D unclear. The CDR3, as DNA: TGCAGTGCTAGAGGTGGGGCCAACGTCCTGACTTTC. This codes for CSARGGANVLTF.